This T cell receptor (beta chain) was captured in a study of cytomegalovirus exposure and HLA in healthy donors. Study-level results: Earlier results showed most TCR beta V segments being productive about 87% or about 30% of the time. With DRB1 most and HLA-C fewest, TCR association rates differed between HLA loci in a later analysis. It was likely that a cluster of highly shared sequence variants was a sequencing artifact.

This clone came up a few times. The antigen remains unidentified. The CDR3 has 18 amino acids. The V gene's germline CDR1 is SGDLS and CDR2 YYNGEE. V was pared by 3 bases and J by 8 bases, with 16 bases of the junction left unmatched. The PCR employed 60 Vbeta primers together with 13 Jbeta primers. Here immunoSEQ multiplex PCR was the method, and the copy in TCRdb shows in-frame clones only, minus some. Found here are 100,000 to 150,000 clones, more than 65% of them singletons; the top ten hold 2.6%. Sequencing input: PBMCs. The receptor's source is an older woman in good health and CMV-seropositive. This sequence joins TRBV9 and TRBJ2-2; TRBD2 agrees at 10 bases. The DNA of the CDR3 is TGTGCCAGCAGCGCCCCTTCTAGCGGGGGACGAACACCGGGGGAGCTGTTTTTT. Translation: CASSAPSSGGRTPGELFF.